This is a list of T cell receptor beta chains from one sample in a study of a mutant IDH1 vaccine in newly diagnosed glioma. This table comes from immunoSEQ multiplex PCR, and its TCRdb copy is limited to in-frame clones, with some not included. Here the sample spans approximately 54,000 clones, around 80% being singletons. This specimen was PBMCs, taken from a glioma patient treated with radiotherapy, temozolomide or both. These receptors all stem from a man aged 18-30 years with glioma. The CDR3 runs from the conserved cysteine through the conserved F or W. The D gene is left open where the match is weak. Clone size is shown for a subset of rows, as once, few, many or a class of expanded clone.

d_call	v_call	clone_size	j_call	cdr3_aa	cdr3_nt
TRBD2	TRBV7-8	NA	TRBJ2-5	CASSLAGVAGKTQYF	TGTGCCAGCAGCTTAGCGGGGGTAGCGGGAAAGACCCAGTACTTC
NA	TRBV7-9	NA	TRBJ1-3	CASSRDRQRGNTIYF	TGTGCCAGCAGCCGAGACAGGCAGAGGGGAAACACCATATATTTT
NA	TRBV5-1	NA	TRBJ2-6	CASSFGGSGANVLTF	TGCGCCAGCAGCTTTGGGGGGTCTGGGGCCAACGTCCTGACTTTC
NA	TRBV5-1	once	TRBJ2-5	CASSSPLEPQYF	TGCGCCAGCAGCTCCCCCTTGGAGCCCCAGTACTTC
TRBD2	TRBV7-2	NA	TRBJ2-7	CASSLNGGAAVYEQYF	TGTGCCAGCAGCTTAAACGGGGGGGCGGCCGTTTACGAGCAGTACTTC
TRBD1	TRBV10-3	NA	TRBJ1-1	CAITSGQGPPEAFF	TGTGCCATCACATCGGGACAGGGCCCACCTGAAGCTTTCTTT
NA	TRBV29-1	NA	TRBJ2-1	CSGVRGTSYNEQFF	TGCAGCGGAGTCAGGGGGACTTCCTACAATGAGCAGTTCTTC
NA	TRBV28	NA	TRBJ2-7	CASSFATPYEQYF	TGTGCCAGCAGTTTCGCGACGCCCTACGAGCAGTACTTC
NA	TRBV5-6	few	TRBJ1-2	CASSLAAGRRCGHF	TGTGCCAGCAGCTTGGCCGCGGGACGGCGATGCGGGCACTTC
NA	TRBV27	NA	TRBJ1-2	CASSLSPFSYGYTF	TGTGCCAGCAGCTTAAGCCCCTTTAGCTATGGCTACACCTTC